This T cell receptor beta chain came from a study of OX40 agonist ivuxolimab in advanced cancers. Concerning this clone: What it binds is unknown.

Data came from immunoSEQ multiplex PCR; TCRdb stores just in-frame clones and leaves some out. This table holds about 59,000 clones, around 93% found once. The timepoints at which blood was sampled were baseline, cycle 4 day 1, and cycle 7 day 1. With 1 base clipped from V and 3 bases from J, the junction kept 6 bases outside the gene matches. Germline V gives CDR1 SGDLS, CDR2 YYNGEE. There are 16 residues in the CDR3. Study results and limitations: Relatively little clonal expansion, among the lowest observed, appeared in partial responders at 0.1-3.0 mg/kg. At doses 0.1 to 3.0 mg/kg, CD4+ and CD8+ clones expanded.

The chain is built from TRBV9 and TRBJ2-1; 8 bases fit TRBD2. The specimen comprised CD4+ or CD8+ T cells sorted from blood, sampled in a trial of the OX40 agonist ivuxolimab. The origin of this receptor is an adult with an advanced solid tumor such as melanoma, head and neck, liver or kidney cancer. The CDR3 protein is CASSVPAGDIYNEQFF. CDR3 DNA: TGTGCCAGCAGCGTACCAGCGGGAGACATCTACAATGAGCAGTTCTTC. The full variable domain, completed using reference TRBV9 and TRBJ2-1, is DSGVTQTPKHLITATGQRVTLRCSPRSGDLSVYWYQQSLDQGLQFLIQYYNGEERAKGNILERFSAQQFPDLHSELNLSSLELGDSALYFCASSVPAGDIYNEQFFGPGTRLTVL.